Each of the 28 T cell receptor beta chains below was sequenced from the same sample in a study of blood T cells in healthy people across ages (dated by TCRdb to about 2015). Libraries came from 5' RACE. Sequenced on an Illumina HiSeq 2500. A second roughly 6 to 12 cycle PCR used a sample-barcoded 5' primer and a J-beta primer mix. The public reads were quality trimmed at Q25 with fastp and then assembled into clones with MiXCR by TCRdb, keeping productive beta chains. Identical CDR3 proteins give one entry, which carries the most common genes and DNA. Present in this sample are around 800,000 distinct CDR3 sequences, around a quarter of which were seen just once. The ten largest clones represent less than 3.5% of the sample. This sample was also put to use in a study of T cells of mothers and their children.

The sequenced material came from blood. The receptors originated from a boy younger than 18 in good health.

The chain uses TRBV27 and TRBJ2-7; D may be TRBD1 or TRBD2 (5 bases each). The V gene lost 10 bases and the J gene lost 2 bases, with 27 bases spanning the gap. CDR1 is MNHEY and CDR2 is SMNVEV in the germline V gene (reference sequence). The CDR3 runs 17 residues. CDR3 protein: CATMLTPGTKHAYEQYF. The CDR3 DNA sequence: TGTGCCACCATGCTAACCCCCGGGACCAAGCACGCCTACGAGCAGTACTTC.

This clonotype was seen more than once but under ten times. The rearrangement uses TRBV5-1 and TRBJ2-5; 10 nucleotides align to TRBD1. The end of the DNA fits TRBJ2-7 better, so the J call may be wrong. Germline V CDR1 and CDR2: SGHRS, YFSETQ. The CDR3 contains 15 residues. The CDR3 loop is CASSLGTGEGYEQYF. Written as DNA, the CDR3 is TGCGCCAGCAGCCTTGGGACAGGGGAAGGATACGAGCAGTACTTC.

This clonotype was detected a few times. The CDR3 protein is CASGLTGNTEAFF. The CDR3 bases are TGTGCTAGTGGTTTGACAGGGAACACTGAAGCTTTCTTT. V and J are TRBV12-5 and TRBJ1-1, with D tentatively TRBD1 (5 bases). The CDR3 runs 13 residues. With 2 bases removed from V and 1 base from J, the gap between germline ends came to 5 bases. Germline V gene lookup returns CDR1 LGHNT and CDR2 FRNRAP. Using reference TRBV12-5 and TRBJ1-1 for the parts outside the CDR3, the full variable domain is DARVTQTPRHKVTEMGQEVTMRCQPILGHNTVFWYRQTMMQGLELLAYFRNRAPLDDSGMPKDRFSAEMPDATLATLKIQPSEPRDSAVYFCASGLTGNTEAFFGQGTRLTVV.

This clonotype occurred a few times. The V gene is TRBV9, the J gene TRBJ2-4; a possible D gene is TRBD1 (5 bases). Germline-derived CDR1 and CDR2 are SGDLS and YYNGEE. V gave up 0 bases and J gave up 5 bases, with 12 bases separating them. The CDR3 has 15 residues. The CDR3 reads CASSVAQGPQNIQYF. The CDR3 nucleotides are TGTGCCAGCAGCGTAGCTCAGGGTCCCCAAAACATTCAGTACTTC.

CDR3 nucleotide sequence: TGCAGCGTAGCCGGGACAGGGGCCAATCAGCCCCAGCATTTT. Amino acids: CSVAGTGANQPQHF. This chain joins TRBV29-1 and TRBJ1-5; 10 bases match TRBD1. Trimming cost V 6 bases and J 3 bases; bases outside gene matches: 5. CDR1 is SQVTM, CDR2 ANQGSEA, per germline. This CDR3 contains 14 residues.

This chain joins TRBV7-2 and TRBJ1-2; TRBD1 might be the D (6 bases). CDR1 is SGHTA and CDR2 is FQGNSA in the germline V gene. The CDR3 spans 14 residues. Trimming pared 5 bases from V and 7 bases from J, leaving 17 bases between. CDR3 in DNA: TGTGCCAGCAGCACTCCCCCAGGGGATCCTGGCTACACCTTC. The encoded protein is CASSTPPGDPGYTF.

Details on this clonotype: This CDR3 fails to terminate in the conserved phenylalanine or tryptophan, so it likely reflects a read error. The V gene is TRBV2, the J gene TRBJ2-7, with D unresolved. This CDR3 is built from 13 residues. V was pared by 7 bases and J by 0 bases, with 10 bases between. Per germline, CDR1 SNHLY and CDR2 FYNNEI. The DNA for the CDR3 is TGTGCCAGCACCTTCGGGCCCTCCTACGAGCAGTACCTC. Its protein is CASTFGPSYEQYL.

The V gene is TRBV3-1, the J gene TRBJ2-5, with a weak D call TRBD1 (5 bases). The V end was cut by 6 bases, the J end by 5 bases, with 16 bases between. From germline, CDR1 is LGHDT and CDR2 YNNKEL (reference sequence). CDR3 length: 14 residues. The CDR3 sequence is CASSPGIQGETQYF. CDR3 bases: TGTGCCAGCAGTCCAGGGATCCAAGGGGAGACCCAGTACTTC.

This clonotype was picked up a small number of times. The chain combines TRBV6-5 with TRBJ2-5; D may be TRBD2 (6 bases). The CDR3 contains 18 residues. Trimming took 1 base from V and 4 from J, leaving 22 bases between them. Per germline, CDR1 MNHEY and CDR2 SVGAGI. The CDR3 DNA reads TGTGCCAGCAGTTACTTCGCGGGGAGACCCTTCCCGGGAGAGACCCAGTACTTC. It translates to CASSYFAGRPFPGETQYF.

As DNA, the CDR3 is TGTGCCAGTCGAACGGGGCCAACCTACGAGCAGTACTTC. Encoded protein: CASRTGPTYEQYF. V and J are TRBV7-9 and TRBJ2-1, with D possibly called TRBD1 or TRBD2 (5 bases each). The J call may be mistaken, given a closer DNA end match to TRBJ2-7. The CDR3 is 13 residues long. The germline gives CDR1 SEHNR, CDR2 FQNEAQ (reference sequence).

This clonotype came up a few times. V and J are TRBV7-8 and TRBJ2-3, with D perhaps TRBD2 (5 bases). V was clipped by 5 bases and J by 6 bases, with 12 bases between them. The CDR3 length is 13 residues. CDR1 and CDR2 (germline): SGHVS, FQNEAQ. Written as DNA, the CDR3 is TGTGCCAGCAGCCAATTGGCGGGCGATACGCAGTATTTT. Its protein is CASSQLAGDTQYF.

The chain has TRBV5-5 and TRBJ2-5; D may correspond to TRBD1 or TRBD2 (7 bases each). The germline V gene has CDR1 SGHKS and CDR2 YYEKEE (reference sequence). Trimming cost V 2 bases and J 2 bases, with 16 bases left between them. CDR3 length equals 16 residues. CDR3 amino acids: CASSFIPGGQQETQYF. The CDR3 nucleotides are TGTGCCAGCAGCTTCATTCCGGGGGGACAGCAAGAGACCCAGTACTTC.

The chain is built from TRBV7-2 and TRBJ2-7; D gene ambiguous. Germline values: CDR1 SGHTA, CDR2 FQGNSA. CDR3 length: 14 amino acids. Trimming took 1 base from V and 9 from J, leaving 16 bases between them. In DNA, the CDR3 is TGTGCCAGCAGCTTAGAGGGCGGCTCTGCAGGGCAGTACTTC. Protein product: CASSLEGGSAGQYF. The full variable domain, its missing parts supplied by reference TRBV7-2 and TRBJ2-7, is GAGVSQSPSNKVTEKGKDVELRCDPISGHTALYWYRQSLGQGLEFLIYFQGNSAPDKSGLPSDRFSAERTGGSVSTLTIQRTQQEDSAVYLCASSLEGGSAGQYFGPGTRLTVT.

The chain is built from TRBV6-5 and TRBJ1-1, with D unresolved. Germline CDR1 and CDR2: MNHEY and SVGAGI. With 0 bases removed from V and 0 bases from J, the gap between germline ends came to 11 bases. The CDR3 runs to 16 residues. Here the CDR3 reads CASSYSIRVMNTEAFF. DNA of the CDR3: TGTGCCAGCAGTTACTCGATCCGGGTGATGAACACTGAAGCTTTCTTT.

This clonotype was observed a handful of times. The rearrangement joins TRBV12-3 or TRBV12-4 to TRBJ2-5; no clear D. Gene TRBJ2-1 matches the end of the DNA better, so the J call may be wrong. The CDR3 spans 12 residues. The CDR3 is CASRQREHEQFF. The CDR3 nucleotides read TGTGCCAGCAGGCAACGCGAGCATGAGCAGTTCTTC.

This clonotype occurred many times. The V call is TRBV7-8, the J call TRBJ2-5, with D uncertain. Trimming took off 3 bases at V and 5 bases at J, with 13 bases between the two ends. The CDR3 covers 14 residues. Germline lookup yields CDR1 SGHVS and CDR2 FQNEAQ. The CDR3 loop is CASSFSNPRETQYF. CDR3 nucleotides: TGTGCCAGCAGCTTTAGCAACCCACGGGAGACCCAGTACTTC. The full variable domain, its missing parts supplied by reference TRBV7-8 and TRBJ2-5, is GAGVSQSPRYKVAKRGQDVALRCDPISGHVSLFWYQQALGQGPEFLTYFQNEAQLDKSGLPSDRFFAERPEGSVSTLKIQRTQQEDSAVYLCASSFSNPRETQYFGPGTRLLVL.

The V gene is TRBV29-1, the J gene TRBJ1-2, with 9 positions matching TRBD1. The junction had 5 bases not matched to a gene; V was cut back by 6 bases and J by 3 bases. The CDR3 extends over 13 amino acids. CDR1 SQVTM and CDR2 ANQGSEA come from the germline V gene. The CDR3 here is CSVARDRDYGYTF. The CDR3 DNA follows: TGCAGCGTGGCCCGGGACAGGGACTATGGCTACACCTTC.

CDR3 amino acids: CATSDATGTAEKLFF. DNA for the CDR3: TGTGCCACCAGTGACGCAACCGGGACAGCTGAAAAACTGTTTTTT. This chain joins TRBV24-1 and TRBJ1-4, with 7 bases matching TRBD1. Trimming took 4 bases from V and 7 from J; bases not matched to a gene: 8. CDR3 size: 15 residues. Germline assignment: CDR1 KGHDR and CDR2 SFDVKD.

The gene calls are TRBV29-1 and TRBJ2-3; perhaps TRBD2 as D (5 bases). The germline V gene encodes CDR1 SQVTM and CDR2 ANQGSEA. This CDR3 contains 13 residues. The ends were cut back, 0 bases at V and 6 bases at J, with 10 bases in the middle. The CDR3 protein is CSVEEGASDTQYF. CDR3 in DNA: TGCAGCGTTGAAGAGGGAGCTAGTGATACGCAGTATTTT.

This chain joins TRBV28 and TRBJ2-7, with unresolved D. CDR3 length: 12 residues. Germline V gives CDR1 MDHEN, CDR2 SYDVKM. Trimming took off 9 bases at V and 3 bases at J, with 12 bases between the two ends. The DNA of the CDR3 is TGTGCCAGTCAAGCCAGCAACTACGAGCAGTACTTC. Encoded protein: CASQASNYEQYF.

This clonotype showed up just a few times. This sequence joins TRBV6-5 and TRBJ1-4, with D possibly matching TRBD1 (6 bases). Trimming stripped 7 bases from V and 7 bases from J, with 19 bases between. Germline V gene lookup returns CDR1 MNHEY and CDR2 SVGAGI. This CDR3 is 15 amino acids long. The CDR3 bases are TGTGCCAGCACCTTTTCGGGGGGGGCAGGTGAAAAACTGTTTTTT. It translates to CASTFSGGAGEKLFF.

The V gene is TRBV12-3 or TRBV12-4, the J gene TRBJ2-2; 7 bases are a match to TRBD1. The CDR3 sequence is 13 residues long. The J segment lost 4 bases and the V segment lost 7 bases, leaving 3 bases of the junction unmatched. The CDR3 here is CASNRGSTGELFF. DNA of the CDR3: TGTGCCAGCAACAGGGGAAGCACCGGGGAGCTGTTTTTT.

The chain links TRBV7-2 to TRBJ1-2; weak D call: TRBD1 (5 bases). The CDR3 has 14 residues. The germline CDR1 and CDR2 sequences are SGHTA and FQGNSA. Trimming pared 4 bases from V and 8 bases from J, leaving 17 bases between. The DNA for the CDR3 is TGTGCCAGCAGCTCTGGGCAGGGTCCGGGAGGCTACACCTTC. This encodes CASSSGQGPGGYTF.

In DNA form, the CDR3 reads TGTGCCAGCAGTTTGGATGCGGGACGGAGCACAGATACGCAGTATTTT. Translation gives CASSLDAGRSTDTQYF. V and J are TRBV9 and TRBJ2-3, with D possibly matching TRBD2 (6 bases). This CDR3 comprises 16 residues. Germline V CDR1 and CDR2: SGDLS, YYNGEE. Trimming stripped 5 bases from V and 0 bases from J, with 16 bases between. The full variable domain, with the rest looked up from reference TRBV9 and TRBJ2-3, is DSGVTQTPKHLITATGQRVTLRCSPRSGDLSVYWYQQSLDQGLQFLIQYYNGEERAKGNILERFSAQQFPDLHSELNLSSLELGDSALYFCASSLDAGRSTDTQYFGPGTRLTVL.

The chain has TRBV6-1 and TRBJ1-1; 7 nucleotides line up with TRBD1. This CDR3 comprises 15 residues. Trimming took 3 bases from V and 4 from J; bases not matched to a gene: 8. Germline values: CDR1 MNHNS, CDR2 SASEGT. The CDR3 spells CASSEIWTGVTEAFF. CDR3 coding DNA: TGTGCCAGCAGTGAGATCTGGACAGGAGTCACTGAAGCTTTCTTT.

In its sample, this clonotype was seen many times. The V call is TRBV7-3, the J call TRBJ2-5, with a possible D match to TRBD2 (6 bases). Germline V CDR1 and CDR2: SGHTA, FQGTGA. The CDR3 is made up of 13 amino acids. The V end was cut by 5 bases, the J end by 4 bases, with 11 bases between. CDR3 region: CASSPGGSETQYF. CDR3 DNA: TGTGCCAGCAGCCCCGGGGGTTCAGAGACCCAGTACTTC.

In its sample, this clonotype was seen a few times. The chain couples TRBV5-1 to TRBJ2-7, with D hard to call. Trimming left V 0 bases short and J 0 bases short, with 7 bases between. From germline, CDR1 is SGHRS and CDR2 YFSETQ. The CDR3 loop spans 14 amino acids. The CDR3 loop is CASSLEGFSYEQYF. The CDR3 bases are TGCGCCAGCAGCTTGGAAGGTTTCTCCTACGAGCAGTACTTC.

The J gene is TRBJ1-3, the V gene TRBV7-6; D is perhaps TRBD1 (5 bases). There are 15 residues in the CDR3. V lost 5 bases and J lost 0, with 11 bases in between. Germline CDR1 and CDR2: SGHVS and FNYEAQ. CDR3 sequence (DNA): TGTGCCAGCAGCCCGGGGGAACACTCTGGAAACACCATATATTTT. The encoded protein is CASSPGEHSGNTIYF.